This record looks at one T cell receptor beta chain sequence and its context. As yet, its antigen is unknown. Germline V lookup: CDR1 SEHNR, CDR2 FQNEAQ (reference sequence). This CDR3 spans 14 amino acids. With 7 bases clipped from V and 8 bases from J, the junction kept 11 bases outside the gene matches. Naive CD8 cells were CD45RO-negative, positively selected for CCR7, excluding terminally differentiated effector memory CD45RA+ cells. The data stem from a study of shared clonotypes between healthy human individuals. Findings of the study overall: The authors expected sequencing depth to affect clonotype sharing among donors. Apart from blood, nothing was sampled; tissue repertoires likely differ. Relative to clonotypes present in all four donors, those not shared had lower generation probabilities. A generally larger estimated richness was seen in naive subsets than in memory subsets.

Assay: immunoSEQ multiplex PCR; the TCRdb copy retains only in-frame clones and omits some. The profile shows roughly 770,000 clones, roughly 96% of them singletons. The sample taken for sequencing was naive CD8+ T cells sorted from blood. The clonotype originates from a man aged 25-45 years in good health. V usage is TRBV7-9 and J usage is TRBJ2-1, with 7 bases matching TRBD2. The CDR3 DNA sequence: TGTGCCAGCAACCCGACTAGCATTCACGATGAGCAGTTCTTC. Amino acid sequence: CASNPTSIHDEQFF.